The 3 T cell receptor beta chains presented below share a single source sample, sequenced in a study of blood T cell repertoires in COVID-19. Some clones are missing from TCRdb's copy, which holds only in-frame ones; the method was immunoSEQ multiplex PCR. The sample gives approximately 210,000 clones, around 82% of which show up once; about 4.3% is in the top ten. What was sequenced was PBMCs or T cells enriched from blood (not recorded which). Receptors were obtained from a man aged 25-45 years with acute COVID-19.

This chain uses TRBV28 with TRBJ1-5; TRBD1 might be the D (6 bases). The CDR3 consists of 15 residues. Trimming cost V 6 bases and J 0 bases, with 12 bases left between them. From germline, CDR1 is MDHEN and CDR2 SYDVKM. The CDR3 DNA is TGTGCCAGCAGCACAAGGGGGGGTAGCAATCAGCCCCAGCATTTT. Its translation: CASSTRGGSNQPQHF. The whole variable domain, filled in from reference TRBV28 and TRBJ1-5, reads DVKVTQSSRYLVKRTGEKVFLECVQDMDHENMFWYRQDPGLGLRLIYFSYDVKMKEKGDIPEGYSVSREKKERFSLILESASTNQTSMYLCASSTRGGSNQPQHFGDGTRLSIL.

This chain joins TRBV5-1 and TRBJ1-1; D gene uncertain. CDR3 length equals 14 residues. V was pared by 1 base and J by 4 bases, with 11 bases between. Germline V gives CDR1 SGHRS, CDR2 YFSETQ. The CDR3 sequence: CASSLWGEGTEAFF. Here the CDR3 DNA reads TGCGCCAGCAGCTTGTGGGGAGAAGGCACTGAAGCTTTCTTT.

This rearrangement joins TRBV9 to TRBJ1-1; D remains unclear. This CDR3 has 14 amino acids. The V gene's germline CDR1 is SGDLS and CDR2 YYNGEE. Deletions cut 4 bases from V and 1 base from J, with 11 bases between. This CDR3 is CASSPPGENTEAFF. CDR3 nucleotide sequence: TGTGCCAGCAGCCCCCCCGGGGAGAACACTGAAGCTTTCTTT.